This T cell receptor (beta chain) was recovered during a study of T cell repertoires in cytomegalovirus infection. Study-level information: HLA-B-restricted CMV epitopes that are well studied were used alongside recently identified HLA-C-restricted ones. CMV infection together with matching HLA type was indicated by public TCR beta signatures. Study outcomes and limitations: People with CMV and the relevant HLA were identified by cumulative public TCR beta family frequency. The study found HLA-C-restricted CMV-specific TCR beta clonotypes dominating the ex vivo response.

The CDR3 runs to 17 residues. Trimming removed 6 bases from V and 3 bases from J, with 22 bases in between. Per the germline V gene, CDR1 is LNHDA and CDR2 is SQIVND (reference sequence). TCRdb independently ran MiXCR on the reads; one entry per CDR3 protein. Of roughly 700,000 distinct CDR3 sequences listed, 33% are singletons. This clonotype was detected only a few times. What it binds is unknown. This clonotype was sampled from a human donor in good health (CMV status not recorded). Some clones in this sample may be carry-over from other donors' samples. Source: cultured PBMCs, taken from culture after CMV antigen stimulation. The chain links TRBV19 to TRBJ2-3, with D perhaps TRBD1 or TRBD2 (5 bases each). This CDR3 is CASSDTVSGRQTDTQYF. The CDR3 DNA sequence: TGTGCCAGTAGCGATACCGTTTCGGGACGGCAAACAGATACGCAGTATTTT.